The entry below describes one T cell receptor beta chain. Its antigen is unknown. V lost 6 bases, J lost 0 bases, and 7 bases stayed unmatched. There are 15 residues in the CDR3. Germline CDR1 is MNHNY and CDR2 is SVGAGI (reference sequence). This sample is part of a study of OX40 agonist ivuxolimab in advanced cancers. Study-level background: Clinicians treated patients with ivuxolimab, an agonistic anti-OX40 (CD134) antibody. Administration of intravenous ivuxolimab to patients occurred every 2 weeks at 0.01 to 10 mg/kg. The study, taken as a whole, reports: What antigens the expanded peripheral T cells recognized was never established. On average, CD8+ T cells had more expanded clones than CD4+.

Here immunoSEQ multiplex PCR was the method, and the copy in TCRdb shows in-frame clones only, minus some. This sample has under 20,000 clones, with about two thirds found just once. The chain links TRBV6-6 to TRBJ1-1; 7 bases map to TRBD1. The sample consisted of CD4+ or CD8+ T cells sorted from blood, taken in a trial of the OX40 agonist ivuxolimab. The source of this sequence is an adult with an advanced solid tumor such as melanoma, head and neck, liver or kidney cancer. CDR3 region: CASRESDRLNTEAFF. CDR3 DNA: TGTGCCAGCAGAGAATCGGACAGGTTGAACACTGAAGCTTTCTTT.